The 17 T cell receptor beta chains listed next were all sequenced from one sample in a study of T cells in Graves' hyperthyroidism and ophthalmopathy. Regions amplified from RNA transcripts were the TCR beta CDR3 regions. The TCR CDR3 was amplified in a first-round RT-PCR using the HTBI primer set. TCRdb re-called the multiplex PCR reads through MiXCR, storing one row per CDR3 protein. The sample has roughly 380,000 distinct CDR3 sequences, roughly 13% seen once. Specimen: blood. The receptor source for this set is a woman aged 18-35 years with Graves' hyperthyroidism.

This clonotype was counted many times. This chain links TRBV30 with TRBJ1-3; unclear D gene. V gave up 3 bases and J gave up 2 bases, with 5 bases separating them. Germline V gene sequence: CDR1 GTSNPN, CDR2 SVGIG (reference sequence). This CDR3 has 12 residues. The CDR3 bases are TGTGCCTGGAGCCACACTGGAAACACCATATATTTT. It translates to CAWSHTGNTIYF. Looking up the rest from reference TRBV30 and TRBJ1-3 gives the full variable domain: SQTIHQWPATLVQPVGSPLSLECTVEGTSNPNLYWYRQAAGRGLQLLFYSVGIGQISSEVPQNLSASRPQDRQFILSSKKLLLSDSGFYLCAWSHTGNTIYFGEGSWLTVV.

This clonotype was picked up a small number of times. The rearrangement uses TRBV24-1 and TRBJ2-1, with 11 bases fitting TRBD2. The CDR3 has 14 residues. Germline loops: CDR1 KGHDR, CDR2 SFDVKD. Losses at the gene ends were 6 bases for V and 7 bases for J; bases not matched to a gene: 4. The CDR3 DNA sequence: TGTGCCACCAGTCCTAGCGGGAGGAGTAATGAGCAGTTCTTC. Translation gives CATSPSGRSNEQFF.

V usage is TRBV30 and J usage is TRBJ2-7; TRBD2 matches 9 bases. The V gene's germline CDR1 is GTSNPN and CDR2 SVGIG (reference sequence). CDR3 length: 15 amino acids. V shed 1 base, J shed 5 bases, and the junction held 9 bases outside the gene matches. CDR3 sequence reads: CAWSAPGLARHEQYF. The CDR3 DNA reads TGTGCCTGGAGTGCGCCGGGACTAGCTCGTCACGAGCAGTACTTC.

This clonotype appeared a few times. J is TRBJ2-7 and V is TRBV5-4, with D unclear. The CDR3 sequence is 17 residues long. V was clipped by 4 bases and J by 0 bases, with 20 bases between them. Germline values: CDR1 SGHNT, CDR2 YYREEE (reference sequence). The CDR3 sequence: CASSRLLYKKRSYEQYF. The CDR3 region has the DNA TGTGCCAGCAGCCGACTCCTTTACAAAAAACGCTCCTACGAGCAGTACTTC.

This clonotype was detected a few times. A single base separates this from a much larger clone, so it may be a read error. V is TRBV28 and J is TRBJ2-3, with 8 positions matching TRBD1. CDR3 size: 16 residues. Germline V gene lookup returns CDR1 MDHEN and CDR2 SYDVKM. CDR3 protein: CVTNEISGQGTDTQYF. The CDR3 DNA follows: TGTGTCACAAACGAAATATCGGGACAGGGCACAGATACGCAGTATTTT. Full variable domain (missing parts from reference TRBV28 and TRBJ2-3): DVKVTQSSRYLVKRTGEKVFLECVQDMDHENMFWYRQDPGLGLRLIYFSYDVKMKEKGDIPEGYSVSREKKERFSLILESASTNQTSMYLCVTNEISGQGTDTQYFGPGTRLTVL.

The V and J genes are TRBV29-1 and TRBJ2-7; tentatively, D is TRBD1 (6 bases). Germline CDR1 SQVTM, CDR2 ANQGSEA. The CDR3 loop spans 14 amino acids. V lost 5 bases, J lost 2 bases, and 16 bases lay in between. The chain's CDR3 is CSVSNREPPYEQYF. The CDR3 nucleotides are TGCAGCGTTTCGAACAGGGAACCACCCTACGAGCAGTACTTC.

The sample holds many counts of this clonotype. The DNA of the CDR3 is TGTGCCAGCAGCAATCGGGACAGGCCCAATCAGCCCCAGCATTTT. This gives the protein CASSNRDRPNQPQHF. The chain uses TRBV5-6 and TRBJ1-5; TRBD1 aligns across 8 bases. There are 15 residues in the CDR3. The V gene end was trimmed by 4 bases and the J gene end by 3 bases; junction bases not matched to a gene: 6. CDR1 and CDR2 (germline): SGHDT, YYEEEE. Full variable domain (rest looked up from reference TRBV5-6 and TRBJ1-5): DAGVTQSPTHLIKTRGQQVTLRCSPKSGHDTVSWYQQALGQGPQFIFQYYEEEERQRGNFPDRFSGHQFPNYSSELNVNALLLGDSALYLCASSNRDRPNQPQHFGDGTRLSIL.

As concerns this clonotype: This may come from a read error, since a much larger clone is one base off. The rearrangement uses TRBV6-2 or TRBV6-3 and TRBJ2-1; TRBD2 matches 7 bases. Germline values: CDR1 MNHEY, CDR2 SVGEGT. The CDR3 consists of 15 residues. This CDR3 is CASSPGLGRGDEQLF. The CDR3 DNA reads TGTGCCAGCAGCCCCGGACTAGGTCGGGGGGATGAGCAGCTCTTC.

The table lists this clonotype with many counts. The junction departs from germline at one end; a sequencing error may be responsible. The genes are TRBV2 and TRBJ2-5; no definite D call. Germline values: CDR1 SNHLY, CDR2 FYNNEI. This CDR3 has 14 amino acids. The CDR3, as DNA: TGTGCCAGCAGTGAATTGTCCCCCCAAGGGACCCAGTACTTC. This sequence encodes CASSELSPQGTQYF. Full variable domain (missing parts from reference TRBV2 and TRBJ2-5): EPEVTQTPSHQVTQMGQEVILRCVPISNHLYFYWYRQILGQKVEFLVSFYNNEISEKSEIFDDQFSVERPDGSNFTLKIRSTKLEDSAMYFCASSELSPQGTQYFGPGTRLLVL.

This clonotype was observed many times. The rearrangement joins TRBV5-1 to TRBJ2-1; a weak D match, TRBD1 (6 bases). Trimming removed 7 bases from V and 0 bases from J, with 11 bases in between. The CDR3 is made up of 14 amino acids. Germline V gene lookup returns CDR1 SGHRS and CDR2 YFSETQ. Here the CDR3 DNA reads TGCGCCAGCCAGTTGGACAGCTCCTACAATGAGCAGTTCTTC. Translating gives CASQLDSSYNEQFF.

This clonotype was seen at least ten times. V usage is TRBV15 and J usage is TRBJ2-1; D not resolved. The germline V gene has CDR1 LNHNV and CDR2 YYDKDF (reference sequence). The CDR3 has 17 amino acids. V dropped 0 bases and J dropped 0 bases, with 12 bases sitting between them. The CDR3 DNA is TGTGCCACCAGCAGAGATCAAGATCTCGACTCCTACAATGAGCAGTTCTTC. Translated: CATSRDQDLDSYNEQFF.

The sample holds many counts of this clonotype. CDR3 residues: CASSWASGGARTEAFF. The CDR3 region has the DNA TGCGCCAGCAGCTGGGCATCAGGGGGCGCGAGGACTGAAGCTTTCTTT. The genes are TRBV5-1 and TRBJ1-1, with TRBD1 identical over 8 bases. Germline V gene sequence: CDR1 SGHRS, CDR2 YFSETQ. The V segment lost 3 bases and the J segment 5 bases; nucleotides outside the gene matches: 12. The CDR3 totals 16 residues.

The chain links TRBV10-1 to TRBJ2-2; D gene uncertain. The CDR3 sequence is 13 residues long. Germline CDR1 WNHNN, CDR2 SYGVQD (reference sequence). Trimming cost V 7 bases and J 4 bases, with 10 bases left between them. As DNA, the CDR3 is TGCGCCAGCAATGAACATCTCACCGGGGAGCTGTTTTTT. Translation: CASNEHLTGELFF.

This clonotype has a handful of counts. This chain connects TRBV19 to TRBJ2-1, with D unresolved. CDR3 length: 13 amino acids. V lost 3 bases and J lost 5, with 8 bases in between. CDR1 and CDR2 from the germline V gene are LNHDA and SQIVND (reference sequence). CDR3 sequence reads: CASSIGIHNEQFF. Here the CDR3 DNA reads TGTGCCAGTAGTATTGGCATACACAATGAGCAGTTCTTC.

J is TRBJ1-1 and V is TRBV20-1, with 9 bases that match TRBD1. Trimming at V came to 1 base and at J to 4 bases, leaving 4 bases not matched to a gene. The germline V gene has CDR1 DFQATT and CDR2 SNEGSKA (reference sequence). This CDR3 spans 14 amino acids. The CDR3 protein is CSARGTGEITEAFF. The CDR3 DNA is TGCAGTGCTAGAGGGACAGGGGAAATCACTGAAGCTTTCTTT.

This clonotype was counted a few times. The J gene is TRBJ1-2, the V gene TRBV19; 8 bases map to TRBD1. The V and J ends lost 4 bases and 6 bases, in that order; junction bases with no gene match: 10. This CDR3 comprises 15 residues. Germline V gives CDR1 LNHDA, CDR2 SQIVND (reference sequence). Written as DNA, the CDR3 is TGTGCCAGTAGTACGCTCGGACAGGGACCAGATGGCTACACCTTC. Translation: CASSTLGQGPDGYTF.

This clonotype was detected many times. The chain couples TRBV6-1 to TRBJ1-2; TRBD1 aligns across 8 bases. V shed 5 bases and J 5 bases; nucleotides not matched to a gene: 10. The CDR3 is made up of 15 amino acids. The V gene's germline CDR1 is MNHNS and CDR2 SASEGT. The CDR3 reads CASSFAPGQGYGYTF. Written as DNA, the CDR3 is TGTGCCAGCAGTTTCGCCCCAGGACAGGGTTATGGCTACACCTTC.